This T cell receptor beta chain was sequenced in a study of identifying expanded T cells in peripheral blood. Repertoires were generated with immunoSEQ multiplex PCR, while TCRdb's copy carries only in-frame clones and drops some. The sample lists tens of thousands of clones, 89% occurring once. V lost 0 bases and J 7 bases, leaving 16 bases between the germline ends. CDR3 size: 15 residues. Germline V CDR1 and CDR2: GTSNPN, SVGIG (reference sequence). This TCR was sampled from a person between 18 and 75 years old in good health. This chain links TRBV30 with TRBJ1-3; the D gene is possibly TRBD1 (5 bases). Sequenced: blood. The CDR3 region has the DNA TGTGCCTGGAGTGTTTCGGGGGGGGTCGGCAACACCATATATTTT. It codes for CAWSVSGGVGNTIYF.